Detailed here is one T cell receptor beta chain. This clone's antigen is unknown. No base quality information exists; no much larger clone differs at one position. The data derive from a study of blood T cell repertoires in COVID-19 (TCRdb year 2020). As for the study more broadly: Samples from collaborators originated in the United States, Italy and Spain and spanned both the acute and convalescent phases of COVID-19. The material from the prospective study consisted of cDNA or gDNA derived from T cells, B-cell-depleted T cells, or PBMCs. Subjects who had been exposed to COVID-19, were actively infected with it, or had recovered from it provided the deeply sampled blood TCRbeta repertoires that made up the dataset. The repertoires were released in a freely available public database meant as a resource for research on the immune response to SARS-CoV-2. The samples were drawn from the first 160 participants of the ongoing ImmuneRACE study and from over 950 subjects provided by 6 global collaborators. A de-identified subject ID, COVID-19 status, age in years and sex were almost always included in the sample metadata. Where available, HLA class I and class II types were taken from metadata supplied by the sample provider and were not determined by assay-based typing.

The immunoSEQ Assay, a bias-controlled multiplex PCR, was used to amplify TCRbeta CDR3 regions from genomic DNA. For the original study's pipeline: Nucleated cell counts per sample were estimated from amplification of reference gene primers within the assay. To quantify the absolute abundance of each unique TCRbeta CDR3 rearrangement, sequence reads were collapsed and filtered. Productive Simpson clonality was computed per sample as the square root of Simpson's diversity index over productive rearrangements. Imported from immuneACCESS, the table was reduced by TCRdb to in-frame sequences with V and J called. These copies leave out some clones; in studies compared against another copy, an unresolved V gene accounts for under half, and the cause of the remainder is not known. The DNA was the basis for D and trimming; V, J and clone size are from that table. The sample contains 470,000 or so clones, 80% to 90% of them found a single time. Together, the top ten hold approximately 3.4% of the sample.

What the authors observed across the whole study: How much clinical and demographic metadata was included differed by source and by participant, and the metadata was provided uncurated.

Whole blood was collected in K2EDTA tubes by collaborating institutions according to the institutions' own protocols. For TCRbeta analysis, collaborator samples were shipped as frozen whole blood, as isolated PBMCs, or as DNA extracted from either sample type. Input material: peripheral blood. This receptor was taken from a human donor in a cohort sampled during active COVID-19.

At the DNA level, the sequence is TGTGCCAGCAGTTCGCCCCCCGGGAGGATGAACACTGAAGCTTTCTTT. The encoded protein is CASSSPPGRMNTEAFF. This receptor chain uses TRBV28 and TRBJ1-1; no D gene call is confident. Sequences MDHEN (CDR1) and SYDVKM (CDR2) are obtained from the germline V gene. V loses 4 bases, J loses 0 bases, and the germline ends lie 15 bases apart. The CDR3 holds 16 amino acids from the cysteine to the phenylalanine. Only the CDR3 DNA is retained, 48 bases long and in frame from the first base.